The T cell receptor (beta chain) under discussion was sequenced for a study of T cell repertoires in cytomegalovirus infection (dated by TCRdb to between 2018 and 2021). With respect to the entire study: Alongside well-studied HLA-B-restricted epitopes, the peptide stimulations were aimed at recently identified HLA-C-restricted CMV epitopes, whose presentation resists viral immunomodulation. Because public TCR beta signatures pointed to carriage of CMV infection together with the matching HLA type, the HLA type of each donor mattered for the analysis. Overall results and qualifications from the work: In the ex vivo response, HLA-C-restricted CMV-specific TCR beta clonotypes were dominant, and in two of eight donors the single most frequent clonotype came from this HLA-C-restricted group. Cumulative frequency of public TCR beta family members discriminated carriers of CMV infection plus the relevant HLA type in this cohort and an independent 352-donor cohort.

From the cysteine up to the phenylalanine, the CDR3 has a length of 14 residues. Left in the record is the CDR3 DNA by itself, 42 bases read in frame from the first base. At the junction V is shortened by 6 bases and J by 6 bases, with 14 bases in between. Based on the germline V gene, the CDR1 and CDR2 sequences are SGHTA and FQGTGA. The sample's treatment or condition label is to be understood as: in vitro stimulation with specific CMV peptide epitopes to enrich CMV-specific T cells. As for this clonotype: The target of this receptor is not known. It has no much larger one-base neighbor in the sample; base qualities were not kept.

Sequenced using an Illumina HiSeq 1500. Clones were called with MiXCR by TCRdb after fastp trimmed the public reads at Q25, and only in-frame beta chains were retained. CDR3 protein duplicates are merged, each entry listing the most common genes and DNA. The sample table holds about a million distinct CDR3 sequences, of which roughly 30% were seen once. The biggest ten clones account for roughly 13% of the sample. The V and J segments used are TRBV7-3 and TRBJ2-2; confidence is insufficient to name the D gene. The specimen was cultured CD8+ T cells from PBMCs, collected from culture after CMV antigen stimulation. The TCR was taken from a human donor in good health (CMV status not recorded). Some clones in this sample may be carry-over from other donors' samples. The nucleotides are TGTGCCAGCAGTGAAAGTTCCTTTCCCGGGGAGCTGTTTTTT. This gives the protein CASSESSFPGELFF.